The 21 T cell receptor beta chains reported below all come from one sample, sequenced in a study of T-cell reconstitution after alpha-beta-depleted transplantation in children. It was with unique molecular identifiers that the TCRbeta library was prepared. MiXCR, run by TCRdb on the PCR reads, gives a single entry per CDR3 protein. This sample has approximately 640,000 distinct CDR3 sequences; roughly 17% occur once, and the top ten carry 1.1%. The specimen comprised PBMCs from the stem cell graft donor, sampled from the stem cell graft. The receptors shown here come from a human donor who donated a stem cell graft to a child with acute myeloid leukemia.

This clonotype was found many times. The genes are TRBV6-1 and TRBJ1-1; D gene uncertain. Trimming shortened V by 6 bases and J by 1 base, and 9 bases separated the two germline ends. Germline loops: CDR1 MNHNS, CDR2 SASEGT. CDR3 length: 13 residues. CDR3 loop: CASSATGNTEAFF. In DNA, the CDR3 is TGTGCCAGCAGCGCGACGGGGAACACTGAAGCTTTCTTT.

At least ten counts were recorded for this clonotype. The J gene is TRBJ2-1, the V gene TRBV20-1; D might be TRBD1 (5 bases). Germline V gene sequence: CDR1 DFQATT, CDR2 SNEGSKA (reference sequence). The CDR3 runs to 15 residues. V was trimmed by 6 bases and J by 4 bases, leaving 19 bases between them. The CDR3 loop is CSAFEKGEGYNEQFF. CDR3 nucleotide sequence: TGCAGTGCGTTCGAGAAAGGGGAAGGATACAATGAGCAGTTCTTC.

This clonotype was recorded many times. Germline and junction disagree at one end, which may indicate a read error. The chain has TRBV20-1 and TRBJ2-1; D gene unclear. This CDR3 comprises 10 residues. The germline V gene encodes CDR1 DFQATT and CDR2 SNEGSKA (reference sequence). The CDR3: CSALYNELVF. The DNA of the CDR3 is TGCAGTGCTCTATACAATGAGCTGGTCTTC.

This clonotype was found many times. The gene calls are TRBV20-1 and TRBJ1-5, with D maybe TRBD1 (5 bases). V lost 0 bases, J lost 8 bases, and 23 bases lay in between. The length of the CDR3 is 17 residues. Germline assignment: CDR1 DFQATT and CDR2 SNEGSKA (reference sequence). CDR3 bases: TGCAGTGCTAGAGATCGACTGAGTGGGGGGATTAGGGAGCCCCAGCATTTT. This sequence encodes CSARDRLSGGIREPQHF.

This clonotype has a count of ten or more. The V gene is TRBV20-1, the J gene TRBJ2-5; 7 bases match TRBD2. Trimming took 4 bases from V and 5 from J; bases not matched to a gene: 13. CDR3 size: 15 residues. CDR1 is DFQATT, CDR2 SNEGSKA, per germline (reference sequence). The CDR3 DNA is TGCAGTGCTAACCACCGACTGGTGGGGGGGGAGACCCAGTACTTC. Translation gives CSANHRLVGGETQYF.

This clonotype was found a few times. The chain uses TRBV5-1 and TRBJ2-5; D is possibly TRBD1 or TRBD2 (6 bases each). CDR1 is SGHRS, CDR2 YFSETQ, per germline. There are 14 residues in the CDR3. Between the trimmed V and J ends, which lost 0 bases and 5 bases, there was a span of 11 bases. The CDR3 sequence: CASSLAGAWETQYF. The DNA for the CDR3 is TGCGCCAGCAGCTTGGCGGGGGCTTGGGAGACCCAGTACTTC.

The V and J genes are TRBV9 and TRBJ2-1, with 9 nucleotides matching TRBD1. CDR1 is SGDLS and CDR2 is YYNGEE in the germline V gene. The CDR3 totals 15 residues. The junction had 8 bases not matched to a gene; V was cut back by 3 bases and J by 7 bases. The CDR3 loop reads CASSATGGAYNEQFF. The CDR3 region has the DNA TGTGCCAGCAGCGCAACAGGGGGCGCTTATAATGAGCAGTTCTTC.

The chain combines TRBV6-1 with TRBJ2-7; D is unclear. The germline CDR1 and CDR2 sequences are MNHNS and SASEGT. The V gene lost 3 bases and the J gene lost 6 bases, with 6 bases spanning the gap. There are 11 residues in the CDR3. The CDR3 reads CASSDPREQYV. CDR3 in DNA: TGTGCCAGCAGTGACCCTCGCGAGCAGTACGTC.

This clonotype has just a few counts. A junction end diverges from the germline sequence, so it may reflect a read error. This chain connects TRBV7-9 to TRBJ1-1; 7 bases are shared with TRBD1. CDR3 length: 12 residues. Germline V gene data show CDR1 as SEHNR and CDR2 as FQNEAQ (reference sequence). Written as DNA, the CDR3 is TGTGCCAGCAGGAGCGACAGGGTTGAAGCTCTCTTT. It yields the protein CASRSDRVEALF.

This chain uses TRBV20-1 with TRBJ2-1; 8 bases agree with TRBD2. With 3 bases clipped from V and 1 base from J, the junction kept 8 bases outside the gene matches. This CDR3 contains 16 residues. The germline V gene has CDR1 DFQATT and CDR2 SNEGSKA (reference sequence). The CDR3 DNA is TGCAGTGCTAGTTTCCGGGGGGGGGTTTCCTACAATGAGCAGTTCTTC. Amino acid sequence: CSASFRGGVSYNEQFF.

The chain joins TRBV5-6 to TRBJ2-5; 9 bases are a match to TRBD2. The germline V gene encodes CDR1 SGHDT and CDR2 YYEEEE. The CDR3 extends over 14 amino acids. With V trimmed by 1 base and J by 6 bases, 4 bases remained unmatched. CDR3 in DNA: TGTGCCAGCAGCTTGAAAACTAGCGGGCAGACCCAGTACTTC. This encodes CASSLKTSGQTQYF. The full variable domain, with the rest looked up from reference TRBV5-6 and TRBJ2-5, is DAGVTQSPTHLIKTRGQQVTLRCSPKSGHDTVSWYQQALGQGPQFIFQYYEEEERQRGNFPDRFSGHQFPNYSSELNVNALLLGDSALYLCASSLKTSGQTQYFGPGTRLLVL.

V usage is TRBV7-2 and J usage is TRBJ2-3; 15 bases match TRBD2. The J segment lost 4 bases and the V segment lost 5 bases, leaving 4 bases of the junction unmatched. Germline V gene lookup returns CDR1 SGHTA and CDR2 FQGNSA. CDR3 length equals 16 residues. For the CDR3, the DNA is TGTGCCAGCAGCCTGGGACTAGCGGGGGGCCCAGATACGCAGTATTTT. Its translation: CASSLGLAGGPDTQYF.

V gene TRBV4-2 combines with J gene TRBJ2-7, with D uncertain. V lost 4 bases to trimming and J lost 3 bases, with 16 bases between them. There are 15 residues in the CDR3. Germline V lookup: CDR1 LGHNA, CDR2 YNFKEQ. CDR3 in amino acids: CASSPSTRENYEQYF. CDR3 DNA sequence: TGTGCCAGCAGCCCATCCACTCGAGAAAACTACGAGCAGTACTTC.

J is TRBJ2-2 and V is TRBV7-2; D uncertain. Germline CDR1 and CDR2: SGHTA and FQGNSA. V lost 4 bases and J lost 7, with 10 bases in between. This CDR3 has 13 residues. DNA of the CDR3: TGTGCCAGCAGCTCCCTGGGCTTCGGGGAGCTGTTTTTT. This gives the protein CASSSLGFGELFF.

This clonotype was counted ten times or more. This chain links TRBV20-1 with TRBJ1-3; TRBD1 matches at 7 bases. Per the germline V gene, CDR1 is DFQATT and CDR2 is SNEGSKA (reference sequence). V shed 3 bases, J shed 7 bases, and the junction held 9 bases outside the gene matches. This CDR3 region has 14 residues. CDR3 nucleotide sequence: TGCAGTGCTAGTCGGGGGGACAGAGGGAACACCATATATTTT. It specifies CSASRGDRGNTIYF.

V is TRBV15 and J is TRBJ1-5, with D hard to call. V was shortened by 3 bases and J by 6 bases, with 15 bases between the two germline ends. The CDR3 is 15 amino acids. Germline-derived CDR1 and CDR2 are LNHNV and YYDKDF (reference sequence). The CDR3, as DNA: TGTGCCACCAGCAGGACCAGAGGGTCCAGTCAGCCCCAGCATTTT. Translating it yields CATSRTRGSSQPQHF.

There are a few counts of this clonotype. V is TRBV28 and J is TRBJ2-7, with D possibly matching TRBD2 (7 bases). The CDR3 length is 11 residues. Germline-derived CDR1 and CDR2 are MDHEN and SYDVKM. Trimming took off 8 bases at V and 4 bases at J, with 9 bases between the two ends. In nucleotides, the CDR3 is TGTGCCAGCGGGGGGGCTTACGAGCAGTACGTC. It encodes CASGGAYEQYV.

This clonotype was counted many times. At one of its ends the junction is not consistent with the germline gene, which may arise from a read error. The chain couples TRBV20-1 to TRBJ2-2; D possibly matches TRBD1 or TRBD2 (5 bases each). The germline CDR1 and CDR2 sequences are DFQATT and SNEGSKA (reference sequence). CDR3 length: 15 amino acids. The CDR3 region has the DNA TGCAGTGCCAGAGGTCGGGACCGAGACACCGGGGAGCTGTTTTTT. Translation: CSARGRDRDTGELFF.

This clonotype was counted only a few times. The V gene is TRBV7-9, the J gene TRBJ1-3; tentatively, D is TRBD1 (6 bases). V gave up 1 base and J gave up 8 bases, with 9 bases separating them. This CDR3 spans 13 amino acids. Per germline, CDR1 SEHNR and CDR2 FQNEAQ (reference sequence). CDR3 in amino acids: CASSLENRDTIYF. CDR3 bases: TGTGCCAGCAGCTTAGAGAACAGGGACACCATATATTTT.

The sample holds many counts of this clonotype. The V call is TRBV12-3 or TRBV12-4, the J call TRBJ1-5, with 9 bases aligning to TRBD1. The V gene end was trimmed by 2 bases and the J gene end by 5 bases; junction bases not matched to a gene: 7. This CDR3 is 16 amino acids long. CDR3: CASSLSGQGKDQPQHF. For the CDR3, the DNA is TGTGCCAGCAGTTTATCGGGACAGGGAAAGGATCAGCCCCAGCATTTT.

The V and J genes are TRBV24-1 and TRBJ2-3, with 10 bases that match TRBD1. The CDR3 has 18 residues. The germline V gene has CDR1 KGHDR and CDR2 SFDVKD. Losses at the gene ends were 4 bases for V and 3 bases for J; bases not matched to a gene: 12. The CDR3: CATSDLQGGTGETDTQYF. DNA of the CDR3: TGTGCCACCAGTGACCTACAAGGCGGGACAGGGGAGACAGATACGCAGTATTTT.